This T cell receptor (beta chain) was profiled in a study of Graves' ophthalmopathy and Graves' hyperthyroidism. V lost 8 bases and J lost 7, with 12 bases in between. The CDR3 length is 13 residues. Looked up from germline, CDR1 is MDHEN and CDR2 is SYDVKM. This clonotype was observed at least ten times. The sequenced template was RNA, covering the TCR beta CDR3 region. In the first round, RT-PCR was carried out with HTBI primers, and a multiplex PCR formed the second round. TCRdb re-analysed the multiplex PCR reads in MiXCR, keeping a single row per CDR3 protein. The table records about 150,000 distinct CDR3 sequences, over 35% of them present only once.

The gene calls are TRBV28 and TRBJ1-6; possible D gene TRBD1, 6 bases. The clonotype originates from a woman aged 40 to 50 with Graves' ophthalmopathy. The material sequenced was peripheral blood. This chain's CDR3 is CASDTGLNSPLHF. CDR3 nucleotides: TGTGCCAGCGACACAGGGCTCAATTCACCCCTCCACTTT.